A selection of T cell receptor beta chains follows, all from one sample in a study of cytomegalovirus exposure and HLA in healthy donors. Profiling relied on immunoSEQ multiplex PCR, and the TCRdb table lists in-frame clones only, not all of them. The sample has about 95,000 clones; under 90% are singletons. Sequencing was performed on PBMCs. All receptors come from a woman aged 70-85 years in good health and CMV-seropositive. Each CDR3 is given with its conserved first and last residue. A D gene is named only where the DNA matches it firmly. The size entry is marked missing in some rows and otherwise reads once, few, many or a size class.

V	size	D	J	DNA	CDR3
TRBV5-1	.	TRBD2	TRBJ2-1	TGCGCCAGCAGCTTGGGGCTAGCGGGCACCTACTATGAGCAGTTCTTC	CASSLGLAGTYYEQFF
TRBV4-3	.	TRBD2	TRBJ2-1	TGCGCCAGCAGCCTCGGGACTAGCAGCTCCTACAATGAGCAGTTCTTC	CASSLGTSSSYNEQFF
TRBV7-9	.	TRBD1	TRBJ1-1	TGTGCCAGCAGCACACCATCGTCGACAGGGGATAACACTGAAGCTTTCTTT	CASSTPSSTGDNTEAFF
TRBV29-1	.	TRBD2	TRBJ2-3	TGCAGCGTTGAGGGAGCTAGCGGGAGAGGGTTAGATACGCAGTATTTT	CSVEGASGRGLDTQYF
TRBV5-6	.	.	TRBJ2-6	TGTGCCAGCAGCCCCCTCCCGTCTGGGGCCAACGTCCTGACTTTC	CASSPLPSGANVLTF
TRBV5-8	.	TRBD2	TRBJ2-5	TGTGCCAGCAGTTGGGAGGGGAGGCGGCAAGAGACCCAGTACTTC	CASSWEGRRQETQYF
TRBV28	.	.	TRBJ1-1	TGTGCCAGCAGTGCCTGGCTCACTGAAGCTTTCTTT	CASSAWLTEAFF
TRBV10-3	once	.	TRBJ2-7	TGTGCCATCAGTGAGTCTATGGCAGGGGAATCCTACGAGCAGTACTTC	CAISESMAGESYEQYF
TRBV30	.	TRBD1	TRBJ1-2	TGTGCCTGGAGTGTTCGAATTGGACAGGGCGCGTGGCTTGGTGGCTACACCTTC	CAWSVRIGQGAWLGGYTF
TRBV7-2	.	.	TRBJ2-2	.	CASSPVSERARRAGELFF
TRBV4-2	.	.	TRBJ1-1	TGTGCCAGCAGCTTGGATGAGCGGAACACTGAAGCTTTCTTT	CASSLDERNTEAFF
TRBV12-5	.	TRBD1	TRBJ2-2	TGTGCTAGTGGACCCCCTCCGGGACAGGGTGTGGCCGGGGAGCTGTTTTTT	CASGPPPGQGVAGELFF
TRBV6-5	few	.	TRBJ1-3	TGTGCCAGCAGTTACCTGTCTAGCTCTGGAAACACCATATATTTT	CASSYLSSSGNTIYF
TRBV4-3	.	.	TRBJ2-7	TGCGCCAGCAGCCAACAAAACGGGGGTACCTACGAGCAGTACTTC	CASSQQNGGTYEQYF
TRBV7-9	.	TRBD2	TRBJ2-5	TGTGCCAGCAGCTCAAAGGGAAGCGGGGTCCCGTACTTC	CASSSKGSGVPYF
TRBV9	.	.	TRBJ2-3	TGTGCCAGCAGCGTAGCTCCTAGCCCCGATACGCAGTATTTT	CASSVAPSPDTQYF
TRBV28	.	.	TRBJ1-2	TGTGCCAGCAGTCTCGGGGGAGCTGACTATGGCTACACCTTC	CASSLGGADYGYTF
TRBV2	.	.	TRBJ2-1	TGTGCCACCGAGGCGGGGGCATTCAATGAGCAGTTCTTC	CATEAGAFNEQFF
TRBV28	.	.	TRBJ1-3	TGTGCCAGCAGTTTAACAGGGTGGGGAAACACCATATATTTT	CASSLTGWGNTIYF
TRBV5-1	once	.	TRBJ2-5	TGCGCCAGCAGCTTGGCCTTGGGCAGCCCTAGGGAGCAGTACTTC	CASSLALGSPREQYF
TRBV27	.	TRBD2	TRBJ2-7	TGTGCCAGCAGTTCCGGGACTAGCGGGAGGGTTTACGAGCAGTACTTC	CASSSGTSGRVYEQYF
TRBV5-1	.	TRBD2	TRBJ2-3	TGCGCCAGCAGCTTGGAAGCGGGAGCGGCAGATACGCAGTATTTT	CASSLEAGAADTQYF
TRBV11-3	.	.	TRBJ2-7	TGTGCCAGCAGCTTAGATGCAGCGGCCTCCTACGAGCAGTACTTC	CASSLDAAASYEQYF
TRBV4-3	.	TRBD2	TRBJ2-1	TGCGCCAGCAGCCAAGCCGGGACTAGAGGCTACAATGAGCAGTTCTTC	CASSQAGTRGYNEQFF
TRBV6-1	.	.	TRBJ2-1	TGTGCCAGCAGTGAACGTGCCCCTTGGGCCTCGCCGAACTCCTACAATGAGCAGTTCTTC	CASSERAPWASPNSYNEQFF
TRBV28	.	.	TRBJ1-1	TGTGCCAGCAGTTTTATTACGGGAGGGGTGCCCTCTGAAGCTTTCTTT	CASSFITGGVPSEAFF
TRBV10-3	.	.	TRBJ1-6	TGTGCCATCAGTGATCGGGGGAGGGATTCACCCCTCCACTTT	CAISDRGRDSPLHF
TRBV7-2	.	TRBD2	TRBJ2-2	TGTGCCAGCAGCTTAGGCATAGCGGGAGGGCCCGGGGAGCTGTTTTTT	CASSLGIAGGPGELFF
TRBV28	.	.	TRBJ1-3	TGTGCCAGCAGTTACGTCAGGCCCTCTGGAAACACCATATATTTT	CASSYVRPSGNTIYF
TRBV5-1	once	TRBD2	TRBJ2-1	TGCGCCAGCAGCTTGGGGCGGGGGGGGAATGAGCAGTTCTTC	CASSLGRGGNEQFF